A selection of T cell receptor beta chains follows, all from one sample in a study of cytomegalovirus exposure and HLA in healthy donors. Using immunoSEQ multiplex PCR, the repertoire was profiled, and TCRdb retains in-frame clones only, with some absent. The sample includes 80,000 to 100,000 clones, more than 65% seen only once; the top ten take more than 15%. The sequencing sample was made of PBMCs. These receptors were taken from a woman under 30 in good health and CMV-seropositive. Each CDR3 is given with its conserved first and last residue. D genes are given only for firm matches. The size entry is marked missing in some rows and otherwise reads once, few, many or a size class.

CDR3 protein: CASTLQGFSNEKLFF
CDR3 DNA: TGTGCCAGCACCCTACAGGGTTTCTCTAATGAAAAACTGTTTTTT
clone size: .
J gene: TRBJ1-4
V gene: TRBV28
D gene: .

CDR3 protein: CASSARTGRTSQPQHF
CDR3 DNA: TGTGCCAGCAGTGCCCGGACAGGGAGGACGAGCCAGCCCCAGCATTTT
clone size: .
J gene: TRBJ1-5
V gene: TRBV28
D gene: TRBD1

CDR3 protein: CASSWPQRGPPYEQYF
CDR3 DNA: TGTGCCAGCAGTTGGCCCCAGCGGGGTCCCCCCTACGAGCAGTACTTC
clone size: .
J gene: TRBJ2-7
V gene: TRBV6-5
D gene: TRBD2

CDR3 protein: CASSEQTLGSYEQYF
CDR3 DNA: TGTGCCAGCAGTGAACAGACCTTGGGGAGCTACGAGCAGTACTTC
clone size: .
J gene: TRBJ2-7
V gene: TRBV2
D gene: .

CDR3 protein: CASSLAPGTSTDTQYF
CDR3 DNA: TGCGCCAGCAGCTTGGCACCGGGGACAAGCACAGATACGCAGTATTTT
clone size: .
J gene: TRBJ2-3
V gene: TRBV5-1
D gene: .

CDR3 protein: CASSPREQVGELFF
CDR3 DNA: TGCGCCAGCAGCCCCAGGGAACAGGTCGGGGAGCTGTTTTTT
clone size: few
J gene: TRBJ2-2
V gene: TRBV4-1
D gene: .

CDR3 protein: CASSQVAGGLDEQFF
CDR3 DNA: TGCGCCAGCAGCCAAGTAGCGGGGGGGCTAGATGAGCAGTTCTTC
clone size: .
J gene: TRBJ2-1
V gene: TRBV4-3
D gene: TRBD2

CDR3 protein: CASSYNGLAGANEQFF
CDR3 DNA: TGTGCCAGCAGTTACAACGGACTAGCGGGAGCGAATGAGCAGTTCTTC
clone size: few
J gene: TRBJ2-1
V gene: TRBV6-5
D gene: TRBD2

CDR3 protein: CASSKVQDRGRGETQYF
CDR3 DNA: TGTGCCAGCAGCAAAGTGCAGGACAGGGGGCGCGGGGAGACCCAGTACTTC
clone size: .
J gene: TRBJ2-5
V gene: TRBV21-1
D gene: .

CDR3 protein: CASSLMNARGEQFF
CDR3 DNA: TGTGCCAGCAGCTTAATGAACGCGCGGGGTGAGCAGTTCTTC
clone size: .
J gene: TRBJ2-1
V gene: TRBV7-3
D gene: .

CDR3 protein: CASSSTGVNNSPLHF
CDR3 DNA: TGTGCCAGCTCATCAACAGGGGTTAACAATTCACCCCTCCACTTT
clone size: .
J gene: TRBJ1-6
V gene: TRBV18
D gene: TRBD1

CDR3 protein: CSAESGRYNEQFF
CDR3 DNA: TGCAGCGCCGAAAGCGGGCGCTACAATGAGCAGTTCTTC
clone size: .
J gene: TRBJ2-1
V gene: TRBV29-1
D gene: .

CDR3 protein: CASKGDRGQEQFF
CDR3 DNA: TGTGCCAGCAAAGGAGACAGGGGGCAGGAGCAGTTCTTC
clone size: .
J gene: TRBJ2-1
V gene: TRBV2
D gene: TRBD1

CDR3 protein: CASGEGQSSYNEQFF
CDR3 DNA: TGTGCTAGTGGGGAGGGACAGAGCTCCTACAATGAGCAGTTCTTC
clone size: .
J gene: TRBJ2-1
V gene: TRBV12-5
D gene: .

CDR3 protein: CASSQDLGDEQYF
CDR3 DNA: TGCGCCAGCAGCCAAGATCTCGGGGACGAGCAGTACTTC
clone size: .
J gene: TRBJ2-7
V gene: TRBV4-3
D gene: .

CDR3 protein: CASSQVAGGGNEQFF
CDR3 DNA: TGTGCCAGCAGCCAAGTAGCGGGAGGGGGGAATGAGCAGTTCTTC
clone size: few
J gene: TRBJ2-1
V gene: TRBV14
D gene: TRBD2

CDR3 protein: CASSTVENTEAFF
CDR3 DNA: TGTGCCAGCAGTACGGTCGAGAACACTGAAGCTTTCTTT
clone size: .
J gene: TRBJ1-1
V gene: TRBV28
D gene: .

CDR3 protein: CAKKAGEGSYEQYF
CDR3 DNA: TGTGCCAAAAAAGCGGGAGAGGGCTCCTACGAGCAGTACTTC
clone size: .
J gene: TRBJ2-7
V gene: TRBV9
D gene: TRBD2

CDR3 protein: CASRPGTGGQPQHF
CDR3 DNA: TGCGCCAGCCGACCAGGGACAGGGGGCCAGCCCCAGCATTTT
clone size: .
J gene: TRBJ1-5
V gene: TRBV5-1
D gene: TRBD1

CDR3 protein: CASTPVRDSYYGYTF
CDR3 DNA: TGTGCCAGCACCCCTGTGAGGGACAGCTACTATGGCTACACCTTC
clone size: .
J gene: TRBJ1-2
V gene: TRBV27
D gene: TRBD1

CDR3 protein: CASSSRTSGAFRDQYF
CDR3 DNA: TGTGCCAGCAGCTCGCGGACTAGCGGGGCATTTCGGGACCAGTACTTC
clone size: few
J gene: TRBJ2-5
V gene: TRBV7-6
D gene: TRBD2

CDR3 protein: CASSQDGFSGANVLTF
CDR3 DNA: TGCGCCAGCAGCCAAGACGGTTTCTCTGGGGCCAACGTCCTGACTTTC
clone size: .
J gene: TRBJ2-6
V gene: TRBV4-3
D gene: .

CDR3 protein: CASSLERFSYEQYF
CDR3 DNA: TGCGCCAGCAGCTTGGAGCGGTTCTCCTACGAGCAGTACTTC
clone size: few
J gene: TRBJ2-7
V gene: TRBV5-1
D gene: .

CDR3 protein: CASLRGATEAFF
CDR3 DNA: TGTGCCAGCCTCAGGGGAGCCACTGAAGCTTTCTTT
clone size: once
J gene: TRBJ1-1
V gene: TRBV5-6
D gene: .

CDR3 protein: CAWRERTGIGCYGYTF
CDR3 DNA: TGTGCCTGGAGGGAAAGGACAGGGATTGGTTGTTATGGCTACACCTTC
clone size: .
J gene: TRBJ1-2
V gene: TRBV30
D gene: TRBD1

CDR3 protein: CASSVGGSGGLFF
CDR3 DNA: TGTGCCAGCAGTGTGGGCGGGTCGGGGGGACTGTTTTTT
clone size: few
J gene: TRBJ1-4
V gene: TRBV6-5
D gene: .

CDR3 protein: CASRSSGRTDTQYF
CDR3 DNA: TGCGCCAGCAGATCTAGCGGTCGCACAGATACGCAGTATTTT
clone size: .
J gene: TRBJ2-3
V gene: TRBV5-1
D gene: TRBD2

CDR3 protein: CASSVRRVFNYGYTF
CDR3 DNA: TGTGCCAGTAGTGTCCGAAGAGTTTTCAACTATGGCTACACCTTC
clone size: .
J gene: TRBJ1-2
V gene: TRBV19
D gene: .

CDR3 protein: CASSQGGQAPSGNTIYF
CDR3 DNA: TGTGCCAGCAGCCAAGGGGGACAGGCCCCCTCTGGAAACACCATATATTTT
clone size: .
J gene: TRBJ1-3
V gene: TRBV4-2
D gene: TRBD1

CDR3 protein: CASSESTGANVLTF
CDR3 DNA: TGTGCCAGCAGTGAATCCACTGGGGCCAACGTCCTGACTTTC
clone size: .
J gene: TRBJ2-6
V gene: TRBV2
D gene: .

CDR3 protein: CASSPGQGVNQPQHF
CDR3 DNA: TGTGCCAGCAGTCCGGGACAGGGGGTAAATCAGCCCCAGCATTTT
clone size: .
J gene: TRBJ1-5
V gene: TRBV27
D gene: TRBD1

CDR3 protein: CASTPTHPEAFF
CDR3 DNA: TGTGCCAGCACCCCGACTCACCCCGAAGCTTTCTTT
clone size: few
J gene: TRBJ1-1
V gene: TRBV7-2
D gene: .

CDR3 protein: CASSVVDGGQSYGYTF
CDR3 DNA: TGTGCCAGCAGCGTAGTTGATGGGGGACAGTCCTATGGCTACACCTTC
clone size: .
J gene: TRBJ1-2
V gene: TRBV9
D gene: TRBD1